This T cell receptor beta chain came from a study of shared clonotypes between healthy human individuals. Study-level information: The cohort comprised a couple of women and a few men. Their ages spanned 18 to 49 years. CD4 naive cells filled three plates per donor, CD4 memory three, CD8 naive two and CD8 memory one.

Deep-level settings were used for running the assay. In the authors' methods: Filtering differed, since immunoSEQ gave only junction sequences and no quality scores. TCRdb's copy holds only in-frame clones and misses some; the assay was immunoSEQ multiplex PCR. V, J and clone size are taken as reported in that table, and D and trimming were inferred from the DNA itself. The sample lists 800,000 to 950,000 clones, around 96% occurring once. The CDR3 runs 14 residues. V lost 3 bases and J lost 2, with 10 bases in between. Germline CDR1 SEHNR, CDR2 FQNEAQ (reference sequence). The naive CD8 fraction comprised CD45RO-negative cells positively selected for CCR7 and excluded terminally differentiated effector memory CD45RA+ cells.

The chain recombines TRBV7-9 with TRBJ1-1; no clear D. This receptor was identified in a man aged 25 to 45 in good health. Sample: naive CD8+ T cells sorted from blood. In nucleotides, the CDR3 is TGTGCCAGCAGCTTGGGCATAAGTAACACTGAAGCTTTCTTT. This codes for CASSLGISNTEAFF.